A selection of T cell receptor beta chains follows, all from one sample in a study of T-cell memory formation after mild COVID-19. From the 5' RACE reads, TCRdb called clonotypes with MiXCR, one entry per CDR3 protein. The sample carries 450,000 to 700,000 distinct CDR3 sequences, roughly 17% recorded once. The sequencing sample was made of PBMCs or a T cell subset sorted from them (not recorded which). The receptor source for this set is an adult woman who had mild COVID-19 (a few samples of this study predate the infection). Cell type and time point are not known. CDR3s include the opening cysteine and the closing phenylalanine or tryptophan. D genes are given only for firm matches. Clone size is shown for a subset of rows, as once, few, many or a class of expanded clone.

CDR3nt	CDR3aa	abundance	v_gene	d_gene	j_gene
TGCGCCAGCAGCCCCCCCCAGGGAAGGGACGAGCAGTACTTC	CASSPPQGRDEQYF	NA	TRBV5-1	NA	TRBJ2-7
TGTGCCAGCAGCGTAGCGGGAGAGACCTACAATGAGCAGTTCTTC	CASSVAGETYNEQFF	few	TRBV9	NA	TRBJ2-1
TGTGCCAGCAGATCACCGGGACTAGCATACGAGCAGTACTTC	CASRSPGLAYEQYF	NA	TRBV11-3	TRBD2	TRBJ2-7
TGTGCCAGCAGTTTGCGGGGCACGAGAGATACGCAGTATTTT	CASSLRGTRDTQYF	few	TRBV28	NA	TRBJ2-3
TGTGCCAGCAGTGAAGGGTCCGTGGGAGAAACAGATACGCAGTATTTT	CASSEGSVGETDTQYF	few	TRBV2	NA	TRBJ2-3
TGCGCCAGCAGCGCCCTTCAGGGGGACACTGAAGCTTTCTTT	CASSALQGDTEAFF	NA	TRBV5-1	TRBD1	TRBJ1-1
TGCGCCAGCAGCCCCAATTGGGGGCCCTACGAGCAGTACTTC	CASSPNWGPYEQYF	many	TRBV5-1	NA	TRBJ2-7
TGTGCCACCAGTGATTTTGGGGTCGGCAATGAGCAGTTCTTC	CATSDFGVGNEQFF	NA	TRBV24-1	NA	TRBJ2-1
TGTGCCAGCAGCTTACGGACTAGCGGGAGTAAGTACGAGCAGTACTTC	CASSLRTSGSKYEQYF	few	TRBV5-6	TRBD2	TRBJ2-7
TGTGCCTGGGCGAGGGGGGCCGGGCAGCCCCAGCATTTT	CAWARGAGQPQHF	NA	TRBV30	NA	TRBJ1-5
TGCGCCAGCAGCCGGCGGGGGCCAGGGTACGAGCAGTACTTC	CASSRRGPGYEQYF	NA	TRBV5-1	NA	TRBJ2-7
TGCGCCAGCAACGGGGGGAACACCGGGGAGCTGTTTTTT	CASNGGNTGELFF	few	TRBV5-1	NA	TRBJ2-2
TGTGCCAGCAGTTACACGACAGGGGGGAAGATTGAAGCTTTCTTT	CASSYTTGGKIEAFF	few	TRBV6-6	TRBD1	TRBJ1-1
TGTGCCACCAGAAATTCAGGGGGCACTGAAGCTTTCTTT	CATRNSGGTEAFF	few	TRBV24-1	TRBD1	TRBJ1-1
TGCGCCAGCAGCCAAGAGGGACTAGCGGGTCAAAGCTCCTACAATGAGCAGTTCTTC	CASSQEGLAGQSSYNEQFF	many	TRBV4-3	TRBD2	TRBJ2-1
TGCAGTGCTAGCCCGGGGTACCATAATTCACCCCTCCACTTT	CSASPGYHNSPLHF	NA	TRBV20-1	NA	TRBJ1-6
TGTGCCAGCGGACTAGCGGCACACACCGGGGAGCTGTTTTTT	CASGLAAHTGELFF	many	TRBV12-3/TRBV12-4	TRBD2	TRBJ2-2
TGCAGCGTGCTGGGACTAGCGGTAACCTACAATGAGCAGTTCTTC	CSVLGLAVTYNEQFF	NA	TRBV29-1	TRBD2	TRBJ2-1
TGTGCCAGCAGCCTTATACAGGGAATCAGCTATGGCTACACCTTC	CASSLIQGISYGYTF	NA	TRBV5-5	NA	TRBJ1-2
TGCAGTGCTAGGCAAGCGGGAGGAGGCAGGAATGAGCAGTTCTTC	CSARQAGGGRNEQFF	few	TRBV20-1	TRBD2	TRBJ2-1
TGTGCCTGGAGCTGGGGGCTAGCGGTCTCCTACGAGCAGTACTTC	CAWSWGLAVSYEQYF	NA	TRBV30	NA	TRBJ2-7
TGCGCCAGCAGCCCGCAGACAGGGGGAAGGACCGGGGAGCTGTTTTTT	CASSPQTGGRTGELFF	few	TRBV5-1	TRBD1	TRBJ2-2
TGTGCCAGCAGCCCAGTTTCAATTGGGGGCTATGGCTACACCTTC	CASSPVSIGGYGYTF	NA	TRBV3-1	NA	TRBJ1-2
TGTGCCAGCAGCCAAGATACCGCCGATACGCAGTATTTT	CASSQDTADTQYF	NA	TRBV3-1	NA	TRBJ2-3
TGTGCCAGCAGCTTCCCCCCGGGTAGGGAGAAAGGGAGTAGCGGCTACACCTTC	CASSFPPGREKGSSGYTF	NA	TRBV11-2	NA	TRBJ1-2
TGTGCCAGCAGTTGGGAGATGAACACTGAAGCTTTCTTT	CASSWEMNTEAFF	few	TRBV6-5	NA	TRBJ1-1
TGTGCCAGCAGTCAGATAAACCGGGACTACATGTTCGATGAGCAGTTCTTC	CASSQINRDYMFDEQFF	NA	TRBV28	TRBD2	TRBJ2-1
TGTGCCAGCAGTTACTCGAGGCCAACCGGGGAGCTGTTTTTT	CASSYSRPTGELFF	few	TRBV6-5	NA	TRBJ2-2
TGTGCCAGCAGCTCCAGGGACAGGGAGAGTAATCAGCCCCAGCATTTT	CASSSRDRESNQPQHF	few	TRBV5-6	TRBD1	TRBJ1-5
TGCGCCAGCAGCCAAGATGTCGGGACAGGGACCTACGAGCAGTACTTC	CASSQDVGTGTYEQYF	NA	TRBV4-3	TRBD1	TRBJ2-7
TGCAGCGTTCAGGGGGACCCGAGAGGAGCTTTCTTT	CSVQGDPRGAFF	many	TRBV29-1	TRBD1	TRBJ1-1
TGCAGCGTTGAAGTGCGGGAGGCTACCTACGAGCAGTACTTC	CSVEVREATYEQYF	few	TRBV29-1	TRBD2	TRBJ2-7
TGTGCCAGCAGTGAACGGCGGGAGGCTTCCTACAATGAGCAGTTCTTC	CASSERREASYNEQFF	NA	TRBV2	TRBD2	TRBJ2-1
TGTGCCAGCACCCATCTCCGGTCCCGCACAGATACGCAGTATTTT	CASTHLRSRTDTQYF	many	TRBV12-3/TRBV12-4	NA	TRBJ2-3
TGTGCCACTGGGAGGGCCTACGAGCAGTACTTC	CATGRAYEQYF	NA	TRBV7-8	TRBD2	TRBJ2-7
TGTGCCAGCACCTATCATAGCTCCTACGAGCAGTACTTC	CASTYHSSYEQYF	NA	TRBV13	NA	TRBJ2-7
TGTGCCAGCAGCTCATCCGGGACAGTTAACTATGGCTACACCTTC	CASSSSGTVNYGYTF	NA	TRBV7-2	TRBD1	TRBJ1-2
TGTGCCAGCAGCCTACGTTTTCCGGGGTCCGCTTTCTTT	CASSLRFPGSAFF	NA	TRBV14	NA	TRBJ1-1
TGTGCCAGCAAACTGGGGGGGCAGCGAGGCACCGGGGAGCTGTTTTTT	CASKLGGQRGTGELFF	NA	TRBV6-1	NA	TRBJ2-2
TGTGCCAGCAGTTTGACTAGCGAGCAGTACTTC	CASSLTSEQYF	few	TRBV2	NA	TRBJ2-7